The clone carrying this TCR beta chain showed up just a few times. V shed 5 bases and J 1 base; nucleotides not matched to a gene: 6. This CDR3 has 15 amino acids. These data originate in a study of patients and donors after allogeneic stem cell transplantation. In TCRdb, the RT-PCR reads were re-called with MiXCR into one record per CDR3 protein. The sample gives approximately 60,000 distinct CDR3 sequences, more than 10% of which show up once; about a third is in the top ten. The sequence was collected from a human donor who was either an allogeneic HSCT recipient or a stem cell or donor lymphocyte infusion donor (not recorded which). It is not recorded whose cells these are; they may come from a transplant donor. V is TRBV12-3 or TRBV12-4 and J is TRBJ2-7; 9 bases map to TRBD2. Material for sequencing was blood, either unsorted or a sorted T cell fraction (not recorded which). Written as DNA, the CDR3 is TGTGCCAGCAGTGTTAGCGGGAGCGGATCCTACGAGCAGTACTTC. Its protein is CASSVSGSGSYEQYF.